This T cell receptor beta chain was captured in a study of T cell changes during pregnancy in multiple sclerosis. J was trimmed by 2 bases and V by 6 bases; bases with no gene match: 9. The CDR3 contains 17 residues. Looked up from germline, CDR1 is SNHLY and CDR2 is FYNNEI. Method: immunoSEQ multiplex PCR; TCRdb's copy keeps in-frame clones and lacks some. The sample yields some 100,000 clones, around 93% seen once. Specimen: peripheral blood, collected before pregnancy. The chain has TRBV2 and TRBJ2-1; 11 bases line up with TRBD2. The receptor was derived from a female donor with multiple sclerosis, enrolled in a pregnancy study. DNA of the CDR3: TGTGCCAGCAGGAGCTCGCTAGCGGGAGGTCCCTACAATGAGCAGTTCTTC. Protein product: CASRSSLAGGPYNEQFF.